This T cell receptor (beta chain) was sequenced during a study of blood T cell repertoires in COVID-19. Assay used: immunoSEQ multiplex PCR; TCRdb lists only in-frame clones, some missing. The sample holds 150,000 to 200,000 clones, under 95% seen once. This TCR was recovered from a man aged 55 to 69 with active or convalescent COVID-19. The sequenced sample consisted of peripheral blood.

CDR3 in amino acids: CASSFSGPETQYF. As DNA, the CDR3 is TGTGCCAGCAGCTTTTCTGGCCCGGAGACCCAGTACTTC. The rearrangement links TRBV7-9 to TRBJ2-5; D is unclear. V was clipped by 3 bases and J by 5 bases, with 10 bases between them. Germline V gene lookup returns CDR1 SEHNR and CDR2 FQNEAQ (reference sequence). This CDR3 region has 13 residues.